This T cell receptor (beta chain) was profiled in a study of blood T cell repertoires in COVID-19. Looking at the study overall: Whether acute or convalescent, the COVID-19 samples came from the United States, Italy and Spain. The analysed material was cDNA or gDNA that came from T cells, B-cell-depleted T cells, or PBMCs.

V was cut by 6 bases and J by 10 bases, with 16 bases left in between. CDR1 SNHLY and CDR2 FYNNEI come from the germline V gene. This CDR3 has 13 amino acids. Original data processing: Estimation of nucleated cell counts relied on the amplification of reference gene primers. The method was immunoSEQ multiplex PCR; TCRdb's version includes in-frame clones alone and lacks a portion of them. That table is the source of V, J and clone size, and D and trimming were worked out from the DNA. In the table there are 150,000 or so clones, roughly 76% of which are singletons. Sequenced: peripheral blood. The TCR comes from a human donor with acute or convalescent COVID-19. The donor label of this sample is uncertain. The chain uses TRBV2 and TRBJ1-5; the D gene is possibly TRBD1 (5 bases). The CDR3 loop is CASSISDSSPQHF. The CDR3 DNA reads TGTGCCAGCAGCATATCAGACAGTTCCCCCCAGCATTTT. Based on the CDR3 plus reference TRBV2 and TRBJ1-5, the full variable domain is EPEVTQTPSHQVTQMGQEVILRCVPISNHLYFYWYRQILGQKVEFLVSFYNNEISEKSEIFDDQFSVERPDGSNFTLKIRSTKLEDSAMYFCASSISDSSPQHFGDGTRLSIL.